Presented here are 32 T cell receptor beta chains from one specimen sequenced in a study of OX40 agonist ivuxolimab in advanced cancers. Sequencing used immunoSEQ multiplex PCR; TCRdb keeps in-frame clones, though not all of them. The sample lists some 60,000 clones; 91% were seen once. Sequencing used CD4+ or CD8+ T cells sorted from blood, obtained in a trial of the OX40 agonist ivuxolimab. These TCRs come from an adult with an advanced solid tumor such as melanoma, head and neck, liver or kidney cancer.

This chain joins TRBV7-3 and TRBJ1-1; D is ambiguous. Germline V lookup: CDR1 SGHTA, CDR2 FQGTGA. Trimming took 1 base from V and 4 from J, leaving 16 bases between them. This CDR3 is 16 amino acids long. The CDR3 here is CASSLMAPGSPTEAFF. The DNA of the CDR3 is TGTGCCAGCAGCTTAATGGCCCCCGGAAGTCCCACTGAAGCTTTCTTT.

The V call is TRBV28, the J call TRBJ1-2; D might be TRBD1 (6 bases). The V gene's germline CDR1 is MDHEN and CDR2 SYDVKM. The V end was cut by 6 bases, the J end by 4 bases, with 9 bases between. This CDR3 contains 12 residues. The CDR3 protein is CASRTGSYGYTF. In DNA, the CDR3 is TGTGCCAGCAGAACAGGGTCCTATGGCTACACCTTC.

The gene calls are TRBV9 and TRBJ2-5; D not resolved. V was cut by 0 bases and J by 0 bases, with 12 bases left in between. Germline V gives CDR1 SGDLS, CDR2 YYNGEE. CDR3 length equals 16 residues. DNA for the CDR3: TGTGCCAGCAGCGTAGGGGTGGGATCTCACCAAGAGACCCAGTACTTC. Encoded protein: CASSVGVGSHQETQYF.

This sequence joins TRBV13 and TRBJ2-5, with 7 bases aligning to TRBD1. There are 14 residues in the CDR3. Germline V gives CDR1 PRHDT, CDR2 FYEKMQ (reference sequence). V was clipped by 0 bases and J by 4 bases; unmatched bases: 2. The CDR3 bases are TGTGCCAGCAGCTTAGGAGGGGGCCCAGAGACCCAGTACTTC. Translated: CASSLGGGPETQYF. The variable domain in full, with the rest retrieved from reference TRBV13 and TRBJ2-5, is AAGVIQSPRHLIKEKRETATLKCYPIPRHDTVYWYQQGPGQDPQFLISFYEKMQSDKGSIPDRFSAQQFSDYHSELNMSSLELGDSALYFCASSLGGGPETQYFGPGTRLLVL.

The gene calls are TRBV7-2 and TRBJ2-5, with 8 bases fitting TRBD1. Germline V CDR1 and CDR2: SGHTA, FQGNSA. After removal of 3 bases from V and 1 base from J, the junction contained 7 bases not matched to a gene. The length of the CDR3 is 16 residues. DNA of the CDR3: TGTGCCAGCAGCTTGTTTGACAGGGGCTTCCAAGAGACCCAGTACTTC. Translation: CASSLFDRGFQETQYF.

V usage is TRBV4-3 and J usage is TRBJ2-1; 10 nucleotides line up with TRBD2. Germline CDR1 reads LGHNA; CDR2 reads YSLEER. V lost 4 bases, J lost 9 bases, and 12 bases stayed unmatched. The CDR3 extends over 16 amino acids. In DNA, the CDR3 is TGCGCCAGCAGCCCAGGACTAGCGGCTTCTACCAGTGAGCAGTTCTTC. Residues: CASSPGLAASTSEQFF.

J is TRBJ2-1 and V is TRBV5-6; 9 nucleotides agree with TRBD1. Germline values: CDR1 SGHDT, CDR2 YYEEEE. This CDR3 comprises 16 residues. V shed 5 bases, J shed 1 base, and the junction held 7 bases outside the gene matches. The CDR3 spells CASRPPGQGSYNEQFF. The CDR3 nucleotides read TGTGCCAGCAGACCACCGGGACAGGGTTCCTACAATGAGCAGTTCTTC.

The J gene is TRBJ2-2, the V gene TRBV7-9; D possibly corresponds to TRBD2 (5 bases). The CDR3 extends over 15 amino acids. Trimming left V 6 bases short and J 4 bases short, with 15 bases between. Germline loops: CDR1 SEHNR, CDR2 FQNEAQ (reference sequence). In DNA, the CDR3 is TGTGCCAGCAGTTTACTAGATCCGAGCACCGGGGAGCTGTTTTTT. Translated: CASSLLDPSTGELFF.

The chain is built from TRBV27 and TRBJ2-1; D unresolved. V lost 2 bases and J lost 0, with 8 bases in between. Germline CDR1 reads MNHEY; CDR2 reads SMNVEV (reference sequence). The CDR3 loop spans 15 amino acids. The CDR3 DNA reads as TGTGCCAGCAGTTTAAGTTGGGGCTCCTACAATGAGCAGTTCTTC. Translated, it gives CASSLSWGSYNEQFF.

The V gene is TRBV6-4, the J gene TRBJ2-1; 9 bases are a match to TRBD2. Trimming at V came to 9 bases and at J to 4 bases, leaving 16 bases not matched to a gene. This CDR3 comprises 17 residues. Germline V gene data show CDR1 as MRHNA and CDR2 as SNTAGT. CDR3 protein: CARINKGLAGNYNEQFF. CDR3 DNA: TGTGCCAGGATAAATAAAGGGCTAGCGGGGAATTACAATGAGCAGTTCTTC.

V and J are TRBV7-2 and TRBJ1-5; no reliable D call. Per germline, CDR1 SGHTA and CDR2 FQGNSA. V lost 1 base, J lost 15 bases, and 16 bases lay in between. There are 13 residues in the CDR3. As DNA, the CDR3 is TGTGCCAGCAGCTTAGGGGTATGGCAGCCTGGGCATTTT. Its translation: CASSLGVWQPGHF.

The chain carries TRBV19 and TRBJ2-7, with no clear D. The CDR3 runs to 16 residues. Germline CDR1 reads LNHDA; CDR2 reads SQIVND (reference sequence). The ends were cut back, 5 bases at V and 0 bases at J, with 17 bases in the middle. The DNA for the CDR3 is TGTGCCAGTAGTTCCCGACTGCTGGGCCCCTCCTACGAGCAGTACTTC. Residues: CASSSRLLGPSYEQYF.

The chain links TRBV7-9 to TRBJ2-5; 11 bases agree with TRBD2. V was pared by 2 bases and J by 4 bases, with 9 bases of the junction left unmatched. The CDR3 contains 17 residues. Germline loops: CDR1 SEHNR, CDR2 FQNEAQ (reference sequence). CDR3 nucleotide sequence: TGTGCCAGCAGCTTAAGTAGCGGGAGGGCTGGGATAGAGACCCAGTACTTC. Amino acid sequence: CASSLSSGRAGIETQYF. The full variable domain, in which reference TRBV7-9 and TRBJ2-5 provide the parts outside the CDR3, is DTGVSQNPRHKITKRGQNVTFRCDPISEHNRLYWYRQTLGQGPEFLTYFQNEAQLEKSRLLSDRFSAERPKGSFSTLEIQRTEQGDSAMYLCASSLSSGRAGIETQYFGPGTRLLVL.

The chain couples TRBV28 to TRBJ2-7; D remains ambiguous. Trimming took 1 base from V and 0 from J, leaving 7 bases between them. This CDR3 has 14 amino acids. Germline V lookup: CDR1 MDHEN, CDR2 SYDVKM. CDR3 protein: CASSLFPPSYEQYF. DNA of the CDR3: TGTGCCAGCAGTTTATTCCCCCCCTCCTACGAGCAGTACTTC.

The rearrangement joins TRBV6-5 to TRBJ1-1, with D uncertain. The length of the CDR3 is 14 residues. V was pared by 2 bases and J by 3 bases, with 10 bases between. Looked up from germline, CDR1 is MNHEY and CDR2 is SVGAGI. CDR3: CASSYRALDTEAFF. The CDR3 nucleotides are TGTGCCAGCAGTTACAGGGCTTTAGACACTGAAGCTTTCTTT.

This chain connects TRBV30 to TRBJ2-3, with TRBD2 matching over 14 bases. The junction had 8 bases not matched to a gene; V was cut back by 1 base and J by 2 bases. Germline-derived CDR1 and CDR2 are GTSNPN and SVGIG (reference sequence). This CDR3 is 18 amino acids long. CDR3 nucleotide sequence: TGTGCCTGGAGTGAGGGACTAGCGGGAGTCTTCCACACAGATACGCAGTATTTT. Protein sequence: CAWSEGLAGVFHTDTQYF.

This chain links TRBV19 with TRBJ1-5; D is unclear. Germline CDR1 reads LNHDA; CDR2 reads SQIVND (reference sequence). The ends were cut back, 3 bases at V and 2 bases at J, with 11 bases in the middle. CDR3 size: 15 residues. The chain's CDR3 is CASSIREPGNQPQHF. DNA of the CDR3: TGTGCCAGTAGTATCCGGGAACCGGGCAATCAGCCCCAGCATTTT.

The rearrangement links TRBV7-2 to TRBJ2-1, with 9 bases fitting TRBD2. With 1 base clipped from V and 9 bases from J, the junction kept 7 bases outside the gene matches. The length of the CDR3 is 15 residues. CDR1 SGHTA and CDR2 FQGNSA come from the germline V gene. CDR3 DNA sequence: TGTGCCAGCAGCTTAGAAATAGCGGGAGTCCGTGAGCAGTTCTTC. Its protein product is CASSLEIAGVREQFF.

This chain uses TRBV7-3 with TRBJ2-1; D might be TRBD2 (5 bases). CDR3 length: 14 residues. Trimming took off 4 bases at V and 5 bases at J, with 12 bases between the two ends. Germline V gene lookup returns CDR1 SGHTA and CDR2 FQGTGA. As DNA, the CDR3 is TGTGCCAGCAGCTCACCGGGATATCACAATGAGCAGTTCTTC. Its translation: CASSSPGYHNEQFF.

V and J are TRBV5-1 and TRBJ1-1; D not resolved. The CDR3 length is 13 residues. Trimming pared 8 bases from V and 8 bases from J, leaving 19 bases between. Germline V gene lookup returns CDR1 SGHRS and CDR2 YFSETQ. This CDR3 is CASSAGMPFEAFF. CDR3 coding DNA: TGCGCCAGTTCGGCAGGCATGCCGTTCGAAGCTTTCTTT.

This clone was detected once. V usage is TRBV28 and J usage is TRBJ2-7, with D possibly TRBD1 on 6 matching bases. The ends were cut back, 5 bases at V and 0 bases at J, with 17 bases in the middle. Germline CDR1 is MDHEN and CDR2 is SYDVKM. This CDR3 has 16 amino acids. The CDR3: CASSPAGTLPSYEQYF. CDR3 coding DNA: TGTGCCAGCAGTCCAGCAGGGACACTTCCCTCCTACGAGCAGTACTTC.

The genes are TRBV19 and TRBJ2-2; 7 bases are a match to TRBD2. The CDR3 extends over 16 amino acids. The V segment lost 1 base and the J segment 8 bases; nucleotides outside the gene matches: 10. The V gene's germline CDR1 is LNHDA and CDR2 SQIVND (reference sequence). Here the CDR3 reads CASSIALAGVGGELFF. CDR3 DNA: TGTGCCAGTAGTATAGCGTTGGCGGGAGTTGGAGGGGAGCTGTTTTTT. Looking up the rest from reference TRBV19 and TRBJ2-2 gives the full variable domain: DGGITQSPKYLFRKEGQNVTLSCEQNLNHDAMYWYRQDPGQGLRLIYYSQIVNDFQKGDIAEGYSVSREKKESFPLTVTSAQKNPTAFYLCASSIALAGVGGELFFGEGSRLTVL.

This chain joins TRBV4-3 and TRBJ2-3; tentative D call: TRBD2 (5 bases). The CDR3 length is 18 residues. The germline V gene encodes CDR1 LGHNA and CDR2 YSLEER. The V end lost 0 bases, the J end lost 2 bases, and 18 bases lay between the germline ends. CDR3: CASSQDSFTRVFTDTQYF. The CDR3 DNA reads TGCGCCAGCAGCCAAGATTCCTTTACTAGAGTCTTCACAGATACGCAGTATTTT.

The genes are TRBV28 and TRBJ2-7, with 8 bases fitting TRBD1. The CDR3 contains 14 residues. Trimming cost V 5 bases and J 9 bases; bases outside gene matches: 12. The germline gives CDR1 MDHEN, CDR2 SYDVKM. This chain's CDR3 is CASSPAGGARGQYF. CDR3 bases: TGTGCCAGCAGTCCAGCAGGGGGCGCTAGGGGGCAGTACTTC.

The chain couples TRBV6-6 to TRBJ1-3; perhaps TRBD1 as D (6 bases). Germline CDR1 reads MNHNY; CDR2 reads SVGAGI (reference sequence). The CDR3 consists of 15 residues. Trimming cost V 0 bases and J 4 bases, with 10 bases left between them. As DNA, the CDR3 is TGTGCCAGCAGTTACTCTCGGGACATGGGAAACACCATATATTTT. Protein: CASSYSRDMGNTIYF.

This rearrangement joins TRBV7-6 to TRBJ2-1; D possibly uses TRBD1 or TRBD2 (5 bases each). The CDR3 length is 14 residues. Germline values: CDR1 SGHVS, CDR2 FNYEAQ. V was cut by 3 bases and J by 6 bases, with 12 bases left in between. The CDR3 nucleotides are TGTGCCAGCAGCTTGGGGACCAGCCGCAATGAGCAGTTCTTC. Its translation: CASSLGTSRNEQFF.

J is TRBJ2-1 and V is TRBV5-1; 12 bases line up with TRBD2. This CDR3 is built from 16 residues. The junction had 5 bases not matched to a gene; V was cut back by 0 bases and J by 7 bases. Germline V CDR1 and CDR2: SGHRS, YFSETQ. The CDR3 DNA reads TGCGCCAGCAGCTTGGCTACCGGGACTAGCGGGAATGAGCAGTTCTTC. Amino acids: CASSLATGTSGNEQFF.

The rearrangement joins TRBV28 to TRBJ1-4; D is uncertain. Trimming took 3 bases from V and 8 from J, leaving 7 bases between them. Germline V gene data show CDR1 as MDHEN and CDR2 as SYDVKM. This CDR3 is 12 amino acids long. In nucleotides, the CDR3 is TGTGCCAGCAGTTTGTTGGGGGAAAAACTGTTTTTT. This codes for CASSLLGEKLFF.

This chain connects TRBV6-5 to TRBJ1-5; D remains ambiguous. Germline V CDR1 and CDR2: MNHEY, SVGAGI. The CDR3 is 14 residues long. Trimming took 6 bases from V and 1 from J, leaving 10 bases between them. The CDR3 bases are TGTGCCAGCAGAAAGACGGTGAGCAATCAGCCCCAGCATTTT. Its protein is CASRKTVSNQPQHF.

The V gene is TRBV28, the J gene TRBJ2-1, with 11 bases identical to TRBD2. The CDR3 totals 15 residues. Unmatched junction bases numbered 5, after V lost 5 bases and J lost 5 bases. Looked up from germline, CDR1 is MDHEN and CDR2 is SYDVKM. The CDR3 DNA follows: TGTGCCAGCAGTAACCCGGGACTAGCGGACAATGAGCAGTTCTTC. Protein product: CASSNPGLADNEQFF.

The chain is built from TRBV9 and TRBJ2-3; 7 bases match TRBD2. CDR3 length: 18 amino acids. Germline values: CDR1 SGDLS, CDR2 YYNGEE. The V and J ends lost 2 bases and 0 bases, in that order; junction bases with no gene match: 12. The CDR3 DNA reads TGTGCCAGCAGCGTTAGGGCGGGAGAGGTACCTAGCACAGATACGCAGTATTTT. Translating gives CASSVRAGEVPSTDTQYF.

The rearrangement uses TRBV7-9 and TRBJ2-3, with D unclear. Germline CDR1 reads SEHNR; CDR2 reads FQNEAQ (reference sequence). There are 16 residues in the CDR3. V lost 4 bases and J 1 base, leaving 15 bases between the germline ends. This chain's CDR3 is CASSSTTSSRTDTQYF. The CDR3 nucleotides read TGTGCCAGCAGCTCCACGACAAGTAGTCGCACAGATACGCAGTATTTT.